This T cell receptor beta chain derives from a study of T cells after posttransplantation cyclophosphamide. Profiling relied on immunoSEQ multiplex PCR, and the TCRdb table lists in-frame clones only, not all of them. The sample carries tens of thousands of clones, about 86% recorded once. V trimming: 4 bases; J trimming: 6 bases; junction bases outside the gene matches: 13. The CDR3 consists of 18 residues. Germline V gene lookup returns CDR1 SGHTA and CDR2 FQGTGA. Note on this clone: Its antigen is unidentified.

Study results and caveats: Donor-recipient repertoire similarity was low at 1-2 months, rising over year one. After PTCy, TRB diversity resembled that of CNI/methotrexate controls. Blood and skin or GI T cell repertoires showed limited TRB overlap.

This sequence originates from a man aged 25 to 40 with a blood cancer, CMV-positive, and with a related stem cell donor. This chain connects TRBV7-3 to TRBJ2-1; 12 nucleotides line up with TRBD2. Sequenced material: PBMCs. CDR3 sequence reads: CASSSGLAGALLTNEQFF. For the CDR3, the DNA is TGTGCCAGCAGCTCGGGACTAGCGGGTGCCCTTTTGACCAATGAGCAGTTCTTC.